A selection of T cell receptor beta chains follows, all from one sample in a study of T cells in Graves' hyperthyroidism and ophthalmopathy. TCRdb reprocessed the multiplex PCR reads via MiXCR and lists one record per CDR3 protein. Counted here are approximately 510,000 distinct CDR3 sequences, 20% occurring once; the ten biggest clones make up more than 25%. The sample consisted of blood. These receptors were taken from a man aged 18 to 29 with Graves' hyperthyroidism. The CDR3 runs from the conserved cysteine through the conserved F or W. The order of the fields is V gene, J gene, D gene, CDR3 protein. A D gene is named only where the DNA matches it firmly.

TRBV24-1	TRBJ2-7	NA	CATSDFTGNSQQYF
TRBV5-6	TRBJ2-7	TRBD2	CASSFPLTSGSYEQYF
TRBV11-2	TRBJ2-2	TRBD2	CASSDLGLDEAGELFF
TRBV24-1	TRBJ1-5	TRBD1	CATSDRDRGGPQHF
TRBV28	TRBJ1-2	NA	CASSLTQAALTGYTF
TRBV19	TRBJ2-4	NA	CASSRGGAKNIQYF
TRBV9	TRBJ1-2	TRBD1	CASSVLSGQGFYTF
TRBV12-3/TRBV12-4	TRBJ2-7	NA	CASSVGQFEQYF
TRBV5-4	TRBJ1-5	NA	CASSMGGGGNQPQHF
TRBV6-1	TRBJ1-5	NA	CASSLAHMGNQPQHF
TRBV5-1	TRBJ2-7	TRBD2	CASSLALAASYEQYF
TRBV7-9	TRBJ1-2	NA	CASSSIPGYYDYTF
TRBV11-3	TRBJ1-2	NA	CASSSSVGRYGYTF
TRBV20-1	TRBJ2-5	TRBD2	CSVRVAGQETQYF
TRBV28	TRBJ1-3	TRBD1	CASSFGTGRYGNTIYF
TRBV6-2/TRBV6-3	TRBJ2-5	TRBD2	CASSATSLETQYF
TRBV20-1	TRBJ2-7	TRBD2	CSARAISGGILAYEQYF
TRBV5-1	TRBJ1-1	TRBD1	CASSLAGTVYTEAFF
TRBV6-4	TRBJ2-7	TRBD1	CASDGFGTVFYEQYF
TRBV18	TRBJ2-7	NA	CASSLFGGQGYSYEQYF
TRBV7-2	TRBJ2-5	NA	CASSFFGGVGETQYF
TRBV4-1	TRBJ2-7	TRBD1	CASSHRTGDVNEQYF
TRBV11-1	TRBJ1-2	TRBD1	CASSLRQGDYGYTF
TRBV6-1	TRBJ1-2	NA	CASTGTVGYTF
TRBV6-5	TRBJ2-2	NA	CASSYFNTGELFF
TRBV28	TRBJ2-5	NA	CASRRSSQETQYF
TRBV24-1	TRBJ1-5	NA	CATAPGHSNQPQHF
TRBV11-2	TRBJ2-2	NA	CASSLGGGADTGELFF
TRBV6-1	TRBJ2-2	TRBD1	CASSGRQGVAGELFF
TRBV2	TRBJ1-2	TRBD1	CASSEAASGQGDGYTF
TRBV19	TRBJ1-1	TRBD1	CASSNDREVHTEAFF
TRBV5-1	TRBJ1-2	TRBD1	CASSSAGGGYTF
TRBV24-1	TRBJ2-2	NA	CATRGAGNTGELFF
TRBV20-1	TRBJ1-2	TRBD1	CSAPVGQGSGYTF
TRBV12-3/TRBV12-4	TRBJ2-2	TRBD1	CASSWGTAGTGELFF
TRBV30	TRBJ1-1	NA	CAWRGDVKGSFF